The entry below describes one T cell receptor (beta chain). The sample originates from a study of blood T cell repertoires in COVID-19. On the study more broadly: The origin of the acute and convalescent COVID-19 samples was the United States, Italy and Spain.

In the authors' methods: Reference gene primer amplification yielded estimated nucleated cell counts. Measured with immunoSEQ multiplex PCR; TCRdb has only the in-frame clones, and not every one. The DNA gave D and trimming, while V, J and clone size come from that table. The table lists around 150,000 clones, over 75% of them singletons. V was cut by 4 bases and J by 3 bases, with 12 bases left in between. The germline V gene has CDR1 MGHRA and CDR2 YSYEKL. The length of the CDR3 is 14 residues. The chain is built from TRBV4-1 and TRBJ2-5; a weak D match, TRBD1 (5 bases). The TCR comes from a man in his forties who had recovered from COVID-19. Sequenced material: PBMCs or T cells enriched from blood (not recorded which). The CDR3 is CASSRTVREETQYF. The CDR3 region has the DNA TGCGCCAGCAGCCGAACTGTCAGGGAAGAGACCCAGTACTTC.